A single sample gave rise to the 10 T cell receptor beta chains below, sequenced in a study of shared clonotypes between healthy human individuals. Naive CD8 cells, CD45RO-negative and positively selected for CCR7, excluded terminally differentiated effector memory CD45RA+ cells. Measured with immunoSEQ multiplex PCR; TCRdb has only the in-frame clones, and not every one. The profile shows about 820,000 clones, 80% to 95% of them singletons. The source material was naive CD8+ T cells sorted from blood. The receptors stem from a man in his thirties or forties in good health.

The chain recombines TRBV6-5 with TRBJ1-3; no clear D gene. The CDR3 consists of 14 residues. Germline V gene lookup returns CDR1 MNHEY and CDR2 SVGAGI. V lost 5 bases and J lost 1, with 9 bases in between. Written as DNA, the CDR3 is TGTGCCAGCAGTAACTACTGGTCTGGAAACACCATATATTTT. Protein: CASSNYWSGNTIYF.

The chain has TRBV5-1 and TRBJ2-1; D unresolved. Germline V gene data show CDR1 as SGHRS and CDR2 as YFSETQ. The length of the CDR3 is 15 residues. Deletions cut 2 bases from V and 6 bases from J, with 15 bases between. CDR3 protein: CASSFHLDVSNEQFF. CDR3 nucleotides: TGCGCCAGCAGCTTTCACCTAGACGTTAGCAATGAGCAGTTCTTC.

The V and J genes are TRBV7-9 and TRBJ2-1; possible D gene TRBD2, 6 bases. The V gene lost 2 bases and the J gene lost 0 bases, with 17 bases spanning the gap. The CDR3 sequence is 18 residues long. Per germline, CDR1 SEHNR and CDR2 FQNEAQ (reference sequence). The CDR3: CASSLRTGTQSSYNEQFF. The CDR3 coding sequence is TGTGCCAGCAGCTTACGTACCGGGACTCAGAGCTCCTACAATGAGCAGTTCTTC.

This sequence joins TRBV7-9 and TRBJ1-1; 8 bases are shared with TRBD1. This CDR3 is built from 17 residues. Germline CDR1 is SEHNR and CDR2 is FQNEAQ (reference sequence). J lost 1 base, V lost 5 bases, and 12 bases had no gene match. CDR3 sequence: CASSPPVQGAGNTEAFF. CDR3 bases: TGTGCCAGCAGCCCTCCGGTGCAGGGGGCGGGGAACACTGAAGCTTTCTTT.

V is TRBV28 and J is TRBJ2-7, with D possibly TRBD1 on 6 matching bases. Germline V CDR1 and CDR2: MDHEN, SYDVKM. The V and J ends lost 3 bases and 6 bases respectively, with 18 bases between them. The length of the CDR3 is 15 residues. The CDR3 DNA is TGTGCCAGCAGTTTGGGTACAGGGTCCCACCTCGAGCAGTACTTC. It encodes CASSLGTGSHLEQYF.

The chain has TRBV11-3 and TRBJ2-7, with D possibly TRBD1 on 6 matching bases. Trimming took off 5 bases at V and 5 bases at J, with 13 bases between the two ends. The CDR3 is made up of 13 amino acids. The germline CDR1 and CDR2 sequences are SGHNT and YENEEA. The CDR3 coding sequence is TGTGCCAGCAGCGCTACAGGGTTCCACGAGCAGTACTTC. Its translation: CASSATGFHEQYF.

The V and J genes are TRBV28 and TRBJ2-5; 11 nucleotides match TRBD1. The CDR3 consists of 15 residues. The V and J ends lost 2 bases and 5 bases, in that order; junction bases with no gene match: 4. Germline V gene lookup returns CDR1 MDHEN and CDR2 SYDVKM. In DNA, the CDR3 is TGTGCCAGCAGTTTAGGGACAGGGGGTATGGAGACCCAGTACTTC. Residues: CASSLGTGGMETQYF. Looking up the rest from reference TRBV28 and TRBJ2-5 gives the full variable domain: DVKVTQSSRYLVKRTGEKVFLECVQDMDHENMFWYRQDPGLGLRLIYFSYDVKMKEKGDIPEGYSVSREKKERFSLILESASTNQTSMYLCASSLGTGGMETQYFGPGTRLLVL.

The chain carries TRBV19 and TRBJ2-1, with 10 bases that match TRBD2. CDR1 and CDR2 from the germline V gene are LNHDA and SQIVND (reference sequence). Losses at the gene ends were 3 bases for V and 6 bases for J; bases not matched to a gene: 11. This CDR3 has 17 amino acids. CDR3 loop: CASSITGLAVGLNEQFF. CDR3 bases: TGTGCCAGTAGTATTACAGGACTAGCGGTTGGTCTCAATGAGCAGTTCTTC.

As concerns this clone: Other DNA sequences in this sample translate to the same CDR3. V and J are TRBV5-1 and TRBJ2-7, with TRBD2 as a possible D gene (5 bases). The CDR3 totals 13 residues. Germline CDR1 SGHRS, CDR2 YFSETQ. Trimming took off 3 bases at V and 2 bases at J, with 9 bases between the two ends. CDR3 sequence reads: CASSWTATYEQYF. As DNA, the CDR3 is TGCGCCAGCAGCTGGACTGCGACCTACGAGCAGTACTTC.

CDR3 DNA: TGCGCCAGCAGTGAGGGGGAACGGATAAGGGGGACAGATACGCAGTATTTT. Translated, it gives CASSEGERIRGTDTQYF. V and J are TRBV10-1 and TRBJ2-3, with D possibly matching TRBD1 (6 bases). Germline assignment: CDR1 WNHNN and CDR2 SYGVQD (reference sequence). This CDR3 spans 17 amino acids. The V gene lost 2 bases and the J gene lost 3 bases, with 18 bases spanning the gap.